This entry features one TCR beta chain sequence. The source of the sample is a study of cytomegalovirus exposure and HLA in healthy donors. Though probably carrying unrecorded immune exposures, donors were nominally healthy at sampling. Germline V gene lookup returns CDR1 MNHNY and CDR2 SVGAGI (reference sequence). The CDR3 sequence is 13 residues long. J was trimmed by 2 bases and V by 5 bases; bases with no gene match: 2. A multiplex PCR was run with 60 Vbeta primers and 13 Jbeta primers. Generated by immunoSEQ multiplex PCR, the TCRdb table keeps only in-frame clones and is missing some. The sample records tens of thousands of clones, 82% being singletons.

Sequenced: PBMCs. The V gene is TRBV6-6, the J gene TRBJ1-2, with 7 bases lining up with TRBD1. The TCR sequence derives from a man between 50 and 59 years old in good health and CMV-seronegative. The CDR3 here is CASSQQGNYGYTF. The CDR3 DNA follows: TGTGCCAGCAGTCAACAGGGGAACTATGGCTACACCTTC.